This TCR beta chain was identified in a study of T cell responses to AZD1222 COVID-19 vaccine. In the study overall: Researchers grouped second doses given at about 4 or about 12 weeks into one pool.

The protocol was immunoSEQ multiplex PCR, while the TCRdb copy is restricted to in-frame clones and leaves out a portion. The data show about 140,000 clones, with about nine tenths seen just once and approximately 4.7% held by the top ten. This CDR3 region has 16 residues. V lost 0 bases and J lost 1, with 11 bases in between. CDR1 SGHRS and CDR2 YFSETQ come from the germline V gene. This rearrangement joins TRBV5-1 to TRBJ2-1, with D possibly being TRBD1 (6 bases). The specimen was peripheral blood, collected on day 0 of AZD1222 vaccination. The receptor was derived from an adult in good health. The CDR3 nucleotides are TGCGCCAGCAGCTTGGCTTGGGACACTTCCTACAATGAGCAGTTCTTC. This gives the protein CASSLAWDTSYNEQFF.